This T cell receptor beta chain was documented in a study of identifying expanded T cells in peripheral blood. No infections or other immune events were documented during collection. Study-wide results and limits: Variance in clone template counts between two-week samples significantly increased with total template count across all healthy donors. Over two and four weeks, about 15 and 19 clones changed, versus approximately 1.1 between replicates.

Worth noting for this clone: Its antigen is not identified.

TCRdb keeps only in-frame clones here, not all; method: immunoSEQ multiplex PCR. The table has tens of thousands of clones, around 90% seen once. The V gene lost 2 bases and the J gene lost 5 bases, with 13 bases spanning the gap. This CDR3 comprises 15 residues. Germline CDR1 is MNHEY and CDR2 is SVGAGI. The receptor was derived from a person aged 18-69 years in good health. The sample consisted of blood. This chain connects TRBV6-5 to TRBJ1-3; no reliable D call. For the CDR3, the DNA is TGTGCCAGCAGTTACGATGACACACAACGAAACACCATATATTTT. Its translation: CASSYDDTQRNTIYF.